What follows describes a single TCR beta chain. There are a few counts of this clonotype. It lacks a known antigen. No base quality values were provided; no much bigger clone lies one nucleotide off. Including cysteine and phenylalanine, the CDR3 has 18 amino acids. The kept DNA is CDR3 alone, 54 bases in frame from the first base. The trim is 0 bases for V and 6 bases for J, with a gap of 23 bases between the germline ends. CDR1 and CDR2 (SGHDN, FVKESK) derive from the germline V gene. Instrument on record: Illumina HiSeq 1500. TCRdb took the public reads, trimmed them with fastp at Q25, ran MiXCR for clone calling and kept in-frame beta chains. Every distinct CDR3 protein forms one entry, paired with its most common genes and DNA. A total of around 900,000 distinct CDR3 sequences appear in this sample, 31% of them only once. Clones ranked in the top ten supply roughly 12% of the sample. Explained via the paper, the treatment or condition label denotes: in vitro stimulation with specific CMV peptide epitopes to enrich CMV-specific T cells.

The sample is drawn from a study of T cell repertoires in cytomegalovirus infection (dated by TCRdb to between 2019 and 2020). Some background on the complete study: The peptide stimulations were aimed at well-studied HLA-B-restricted epitopes as well as recently identified HLA-C-restricted CMV epitopes, whose presentation resists viral immunomodulation. The HLA type of each donor mattered for the analysis, because public TCR beta signatures pointed to carriage of CMV infection along with the matching HLA type. On the study overall, not on this receptor specifically: The ex vivo response was dominated by HLA-C-restricted CMV-specific TCR beta clonotypes, which also provided the single most frequent clonotype in two of eight donors. Cumulative frequency of public TCR beta family members discriminated carriers of CMV infection plus the relevant HLA type in this cohort and an independent approximately 350-donor cohort.

The material sequenced was cultured CD8+ T cells from PBMCs, taken from culture after CMV antigen stimulation. This clonotype was obtained from a human donor in good health (CMV status not recorded). Some clones in this sample may be carry-over from other donors' samples. This chain joins TRBV14 to TRBJ1-2; a tentative D match to TRBD1 spans 5 bases. Here is the DNA: TGTGCCAGCAGCCAAGATCGTCGGGTCGGGGCGGGAAGGAATGGCTACACCTTC. Its amino acids are CASSQDRRVGAGRNGYTF. Full variable domain (CDR3 extended with the reference TRBV14 and TRBJ1-2 proteins): EAGVTQFPSHSVIEKGQTVTLRCDPISGHDNLYWYRRVMGKEIKFLLHFVKESKQDESGMPNNRFLAERTGGTYSTLKVQPAELEDSGVYFCASSQDRRVGAGRNGYTFGSGTRLTVV.